The rows below give T cell receptor beta chains drawn from one sample of a study of blood T cell repertoires in COVID-19. Produced via immunoSEQ multiplex PCR; TCRdb's table is partial and in-frame only. The sample lists a few hundred thousand clones; 89% were seen once. Sequences were obtained from peripheral blood. The origin of the receptors is a woman in her sixties with COVID-19, enrolled during active disease. Both conserved end residues are part of each CDR3. A D gene is named only where the DNA matches it firmly. Where a row states a size, it is once, few, many or the class of an expanded clone; other rows omit it.

d_gene: TRBD1; v_gene: TRBV7-9; abundance: .; j_gene: TRBJ1-4; CDR3nt: TGTGCCAGCAGCTCACCAGGGGGAGTGGGTGAAAAACTGTTTTTT; CDR3aa: CASSSPGGVGEKLFF
d_gene: TRBD1; v_gene: TRBV18; abundance: .; j_gene: TRBJ2-5; CDR3nt: TGTGCCAGTGCCGGGACAGAGTACCAAGAGACCCAGTACTTC; CDR3aa: CASAGTEYQETQYF
d_gene: TRBD2; v_gene: TRBV6-2/TRBV6-3; abundance: once; j_gene: TRBJ2-2; CDR3nt: TGTGCCAGCAGTTGGGTACTAGCGAGGGAGCTGTTTTTT; CDR3aa: CASSWVLARELFF
d_gene: TRBD1; v_gene: TRBV6-5; abundance: .; j_gene: TRBJ2-2; CDR3nt: TGTGCCAGCAGAGAGACAGGGGGAAACACCGGGGAGCTGTTTTTT; CDR3aa: CASRETGGNTGELFF
d_gene: TRBD2; v_gene: TRBV7-3; abundance: .; j_gene: TRBJ2-3; CDR3nt: TGTGCCAGCAGCTTAACGGCGGGGGGCCGGGGTGCAGATACGCAGTATTTT; CDR3aa: CASSLTAGGRGADTQYF
d_gene: TRBD1; v_gene: TRBV10-3; abundance: few; j_gene: TRBJ2-1; CDR3nt: TGTGCCATCAGTCTGGGACAGGGGGTTTACAATGAGCAGTTCTTC; CDR3aa: CAISLGQGVYNEQFF
d_gene: .; v_gene: TRBV15; abundance: .; j_gene: TRBJ2-5; CDR3nt: TGTGCCACCAGCGGGCAGACTAAAGAGACCCAGTACTTC; CDR3aa: CATSGQTKETQYF
d_gene: TRBD2; v_gene: TRBV6-5; abundance: .; j_gene: TRBJ2-5; CDR3nt: TGTGCCAGCAGTTACTCGAGCGGGGGGGCCTGGGAGACCCAGTACTTC; CDR3aa: CASSYSSGGAWETQYF
d_gene: TRBD1; v_gene: TRBV7-9; abundance: .; j_gene: TRBJ1-1; CDR3nt: TGTGCCAGCAGCTTGGACAGGGAGAACACTGAAGCTTTCTTT; CDR3aa: CASSLDRENTEAFF
d_gene: .; v_gene: TRBV6-5; abundance: .; j_gene: TRBJ1-5; CDR3nt: TGTGCCCGAACCGGGGTAAGGGACAATCAGCCCCAGCATTTT; CDR3aa: CARTGVRDNQPQHF
d_gene: .; v_gene: TRBV7-7; abundance: .; j_gene: TRBJ1-3; CDR3nt: TGTGCCAGCAGCCCAGGACAGAGTGGAAACACCATATATTTT; CDR3aa: CASSPGQSGNTIYF
d_gene: .; v_gene: TRBV15; abundance: .; j_gene: TRBJ1-5; CDR3nt: TGTGCCACCAGCGGGAGGAACCGTCTCAATCAGCCCCAGCATTTT; CDR3aa: CATSGRNRLNQPQHF
d_gene: .; v_gene: TRBV9; abundance: .; j_gene: TRBJ1-2; CDR3nt: TGTGCCAGCAGCACAGTCAGGGGAGTACCGGCTAACTATGGCTACACCTTC; CDR3aa: CASSTVRGVPANYGYTF
d_gene: TRBD1; v_gene: TRBV2; abundance: once; j_gene: TRBJ1-4; CDR3nt: TGTGCCAGCAGTGGCGGGACAGGGACTGAAAAACTGTTTTTT; CDR3aa: CASSGGTGTEKLFF
d_gene: TRBD2; v_gene: TRBV3-1/TRBV3-2; abundance: .; j_gene: TRBJ2-3; CDR3nt: TGTGCCAGCAGCCAAGACATCTGGAGCGGGGCCACAGATACGCAGTATTTT; CDR3aa: CASSQDIWSGATDTQYF
d_gene: .; v_gene: TRBV19; abundance: few; j_gene: TRBJ2-3; CDR3nt: TGTGCCAGTAGTCGGCAGGGCGGAGATACGCAGTATTTT; CDR3aa: CASSRQGGDTQYF
d_gene: TRBD1; v_gene: TRBV2; abundance: .; j_gene: TRBJ2-7; CDR3nt: TGTGCCAGCAGTCAAGACAGGGGGCTGTCCTACGAGCAGTACTTC; CDR3aa: CASSQDRGLSYEQYF
d_gene: .; v_gene: TRBV28; abundance: few; j_gene: TRBJ2-7; CDR3nt: TGTGCCAGCCAGTCGGCAGGGAACTCCTACGAGCAGTACTTC; CDR3aa: CASQSAGNSYEQYF
d_gene: .; v_gene: TRBV5-1; abundance: .; j_gene: TRBJ2-5; CDR3nt: TGCGCCAGCAGCTTGTCTTCCCCGGAGACCCAGTACTTC; CDR3aa: CASSLSSPETQYF
d_gene: .; v_gene: TRBV6-4; abundance: .; j_gene: TRBJ1-2; CDR3nt: TGTGCCAGCAGTGACTCTGGCGGTAACTATGGCTACACCTTC; CDR3aa: CASSDSGGNYGYTF
d_gene: TRBD2; v_gene: TRBV7-3; abundance: .; j_gene: TRBJ2-3; CDR3nt: TGTGCCAGCAGCTTAAGGCCAACTAGCGGGGTTAGCACAGATACGCAGTATTTT; CDR3aa: CASSLRPTSGVSTDTQYF
d_gene: TRBD1; v_gene: TRBV6-1; abundance: .; j_gene: TRBJ1-1; CDR3nt: TGTGCCAGCAGTGAAAGCCGGGACAGGTTGCGTCAGGAAGCTTTCTTT; CDR3aa: CASSESRDRLRQEAFF
d_gene: .; v_gene: TRBV20-1; abundance: .; j_gene: TRBJ1-5; CDR3nt: TGCAGTGCTAGTAGCGGGGCCCCATATAGCAATCAGCCCCAGCATTTT; CDR3aa: CSASSGAPYSNQPQHF
d_gene: .; v_gene: TRBV30; abundance: once; j_gene: TRBJ1-1; CDR3nt: TGTGCCTGGAGCTCAGGGGACACTGAAGCTTTCTTT; CDR3aa: CAWSSGDTEAFF
d_gene: TRBD1; v_gene: TRBV7-9; abundance: .; j_gene: TRBJ1-1; CDR3nt: TGTGCCAGCAGCCGACTTGGGACAGGGATCACTGAAGCTTTCTTT; CDR3aa: CASSRLGTGITEAFF
d_gene: .; v_gene: TRBV12-3/TRBV12-4; abundance: .; j_gene: TRBJ1-4; CDR3nt: TGTGCCAGCCAGTCCTTCAATGAAAAACTGTTTTTT; CDR3aa: CASQSFNEKLFF
d_gene: .; v_gene: TRBV5-5; abundance: once; j_gene: TRBJ1-3; CDR3nt: TGTGCCAGCAGTGCGGGACTCTCGGTGTACACCATATATTTT; CDR3aa: CASSAGLSVYTIYF
d_gene: .; v_gene: TRBV28; abundance: .; j_gene: TRBJ1-2; CDR3nt: TGTGCCTCGTCCCCGAGCTATGGCTACACCTTC; CDR3aa: CASSPSYGYTF